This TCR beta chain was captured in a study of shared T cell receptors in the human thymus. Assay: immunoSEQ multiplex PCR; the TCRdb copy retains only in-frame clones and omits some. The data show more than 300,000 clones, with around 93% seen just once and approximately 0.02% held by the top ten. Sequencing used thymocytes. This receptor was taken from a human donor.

Written as DNA, the CDR3 is TGTGCCTGGAGAAACAGGGCCCCAACTAATGAAAAACTGTTTTTT. Encoded protein: CAWRNRAPTNEKLFF. This chain links TRBV30 with TRBJ1-4, with D possibly TRBD1 on 6 matching bases. Trimming took 3 bases from V and 0 from J, leaving 11 bases between them. Germline V gene data show CDR1 as GTSNPN and CDR2 as SVGIG (reference sequence). CDR3 length: 15 amino acids.